Listed below are T cell receptor beta chains from one sample, sequenced in a study of T cells in Graves' hyperthyroidism and ophthalmopathy. TCRdb re-called the multiplex PCR reads with MiXCR, one entry per CDR3 protein. The data contain under 600,000 distinct CDR3 sequences, 16% of them singletons. Sequencing was carried out using blood. These receptors were obtained from a woman aged 40 to 55 with Graves' ophthalmopathy. CDR3s include the opening cysteine and the closing phenylalanine or tryptophan.

>TRBV4-1
CASSQDTGGSTDTQYF
>TRBV6-1
CASSEGTGAWNEQFF
>TRBV5-1
CASSFGVAGQEQYF
>TRBV16
CASSQSSYQETQYF
>TRBV7-6
CASSLTGGDEAFF
>TRBV4-1
CASSQDSLATYQETQYF
>TRBV6-1
CASSEDGGSSDTQYF
>TRBV18
CASSPPALAMPNEQFF
>TRBV3-1
CASSQVLGGPYEQYF
>TRBV28
CASSFLTVGGYNEQYF
>TRBV3-1
CASSEEGGRGTGELFF
>TRBV6-1
CASSPTRVGANEQFF
>TRBV7-9
CASSSPGLEVGRQETQYF